Listed below are T cell receptor beta chains from one sample, sequenced in a study of response to subunit inactivated influenza vaccine. MiXCR was run by TCRdb on the RT-PCR reads, yielding one entry per CDR3 protein. The sample includes approximately 160,000 distinct CDR3 sequences, about 11% of them seen just once. The sample here was CD8+ T cells sorted from PBMCs, taken roughly 24 months after vaccination. These receptors were taken from a man between 45 and 75 years old who received an inactivated influenza vaccine. Both conserved end residues are part of each CDR3. Fields, in order: clone size, V gene, CDR3 length, D gene, J gene, CDR3 protein, CDR3 DNA. The D gene is left open where the match is weak. The size of a clone is reported for some rows only, either as once, few or many, or as a class for expanded clones.

-,TRBV12-3/TRBV12-4,17,-,TRBJ1-1,CAFCRARGQIWGTEAFF,TGTGCCTTCTGTCGGGCACGGGGCCAAATTTGGGGCACTGAAGCTTTCTTT
medium-sized,TRBV6-2/TRBV6-3,13,-,TRBJ2-3,CASSLTVTDTQYF,TGTGCCAGCAGCCTGACAGTCACAGATACGCAGTATTTT
-,TRBV4-1,18,TRBD2,TRBJ2-6,CASSPIERGWSGANVLTF,TGCGCCAGCAGCCCCATTGAGCGGGGGTGGTCTGGGGCCAACGTCCTGACTTTC
-,TRBV29-1,14,TRBD2,TRBJ2-7,CSVAGAGGPYEQYF,TGCAGCGTTGCAGGGGCGGGAGGACCCTACGAGCAGTACTTC
few,TRBV29-1,11,TRBD2,TRBJ2-2,CSVLAGGELFF,TGCAGCGTTCTAGCGGGAGGGGAGCTGTTTTTT
many,TRBV12-3/TRBV12-4,15,-,TRBJ2-5,CASSLFGGLQETQYF,TGTGCCAGCAGTTTATTCGGGGGACTCCAAGAGACCCAGTACTTC
many,TRBV4-3,14,TRBD2,TRBJ2-1,CASSQGLAGSEQFF,TGCGCCAGCAGCCAAGGTTTAGCGGGAAGTGAGCAGTTCTTC
many,TRBV7-9,12,-,TRBJ2-1,CASSFSSGEQFF,TGTGCCAGCAGCTTCTCGAGCGGTGAGCAGTTCTTC
-,TRBV12-3/TRBV12-4,17,TRBD1,TRBJ2-3,CASSPSHFGTGGNTQYF,TGTGCCAGCAGCCCTTCCCACTTCGGGACAGGGGGCAATACGCAGTATTTT
-,TRBV29-1,15,TRBD2,TRBJ2-3,CSSSLAGKSTDTQYF,TGCAGCTCATCTTTAGCGGGGAAGAGCACAGATACGCAGTATTTT
few,TRBV7-9,16,TRBD2,TRBJ2-1,CASSPWTSGTGNEQFF,TGTGCCAGCAGCCCCTGGACTAGCGGGACGGGAAATGAGCAGTTCTTC
few,TRBV13,13,-,TRBJ2-1,CASSSPGPNEQFF,TGTGCCAGCAGCTCGCCCGGGCCTAATGAGCAGTTCTTC